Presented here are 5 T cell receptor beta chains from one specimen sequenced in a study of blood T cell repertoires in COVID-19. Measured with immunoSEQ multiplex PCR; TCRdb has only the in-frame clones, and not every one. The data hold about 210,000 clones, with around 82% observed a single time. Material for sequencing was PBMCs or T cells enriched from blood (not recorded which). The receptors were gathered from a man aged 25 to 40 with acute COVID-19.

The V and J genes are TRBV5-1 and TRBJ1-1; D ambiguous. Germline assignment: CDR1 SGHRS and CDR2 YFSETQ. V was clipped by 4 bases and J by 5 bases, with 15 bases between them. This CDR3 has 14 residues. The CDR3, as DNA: TGCGCCAGCAGCCTTGGGGAGTGGGGAACTGAAGCTTTCTTT. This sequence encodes CASSLGEWGTEAFF.

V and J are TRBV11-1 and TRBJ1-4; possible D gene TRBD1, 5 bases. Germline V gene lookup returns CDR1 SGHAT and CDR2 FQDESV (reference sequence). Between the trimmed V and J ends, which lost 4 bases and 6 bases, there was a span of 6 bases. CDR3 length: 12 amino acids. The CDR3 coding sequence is TGTGCCAGCAGCTGGGGGGATGAAAAACTGTTTTTT. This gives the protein CASSWGDEKLFF.

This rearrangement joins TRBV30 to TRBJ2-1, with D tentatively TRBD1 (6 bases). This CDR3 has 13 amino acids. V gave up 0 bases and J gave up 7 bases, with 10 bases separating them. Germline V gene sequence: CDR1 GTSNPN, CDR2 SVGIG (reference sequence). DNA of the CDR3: TGTGCCTGGAGTGTACAGGGCCGAAATGAGCAGTTCTTC. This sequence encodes CAWSVQGRNEQFF.

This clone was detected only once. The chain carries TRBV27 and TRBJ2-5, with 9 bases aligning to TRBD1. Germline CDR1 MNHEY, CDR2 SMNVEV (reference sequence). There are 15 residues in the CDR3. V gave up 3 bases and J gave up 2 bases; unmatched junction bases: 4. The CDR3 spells CASSLGQGRQETQYF. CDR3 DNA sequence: TGTGCCAGCAGTTTGGGACAGGGTCGACAAGAGACCCAGTACTTC.

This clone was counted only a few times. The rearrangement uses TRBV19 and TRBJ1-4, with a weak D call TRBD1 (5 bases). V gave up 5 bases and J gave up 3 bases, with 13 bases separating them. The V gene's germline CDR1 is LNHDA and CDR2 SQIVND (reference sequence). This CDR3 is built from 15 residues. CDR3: CASSPRGRPNEKLFF. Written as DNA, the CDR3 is TGTGCCAGTAGTCCAAGGGGTCGACCTAATGAAAAACTGTTTTTT.